This T cell receptor (beta chain) came from a study of shared clonotypes between healthy human individuals. The germline gives CDR1 GTSNPN, CDR2 SVGIG (reference sequence). Trimming took 4 bases from V and 2 from J; bases not matched to a gene: 10. The CDR3 loop spans 16 amino acids. The table lists this clone with a count of one. Clones were sequenced by immunoSEQ multiplex PCR, and TCRdb holds only the in-frame ones, with some missing. The sample holds about 600,000 clones, roughly four fifths seen once. The clonotype originates from a woman in her forties in good health. Some clones in this sample may be carry-over from other donors' samples. Input material: PBMCs. The V gene is TRBV30, the J gene TRBJ1-5; 8 nucleotides line up with TRBD1. This CDR3 is CAWIRQGAWGNQPQHF. The CDR3 nucleotides read TGTGCCTGGATCAGGCAGGGGGCTTGGGGCAATCAGCCCCAGCATTTT. The full variable domain, rest sourced from reference TRBV30 and TRBJ1-5, is SQTIHQWPATLVQPVGSPLSLECTVEGTSNPNLYWYRQAAGRGLQLLFYSVGIGQISSEVPQNLSASRPQDRQFILSSKKLLLSDSGFYLCAWIRQGAWGNQPQHFGDGTRLSIL.